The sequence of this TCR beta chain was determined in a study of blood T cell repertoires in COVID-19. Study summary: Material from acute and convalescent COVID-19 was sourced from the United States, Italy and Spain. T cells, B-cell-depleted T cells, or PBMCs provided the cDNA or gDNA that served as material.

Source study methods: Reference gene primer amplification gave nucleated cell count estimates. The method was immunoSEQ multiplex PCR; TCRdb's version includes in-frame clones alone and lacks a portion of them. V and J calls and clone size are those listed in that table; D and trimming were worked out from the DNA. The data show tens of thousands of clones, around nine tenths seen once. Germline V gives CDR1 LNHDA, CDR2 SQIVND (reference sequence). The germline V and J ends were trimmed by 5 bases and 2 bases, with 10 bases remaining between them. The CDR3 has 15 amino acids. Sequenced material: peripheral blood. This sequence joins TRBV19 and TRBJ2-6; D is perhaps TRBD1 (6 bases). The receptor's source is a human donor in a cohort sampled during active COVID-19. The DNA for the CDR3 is TGTGCCAGTAGTGTCGAGGGGGCTGGGGCCAACGTCCTGACTTTC. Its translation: CASSVEGAGANVLTF.